These 16 T cell receptor beta chains came from one sample sequenced in a study of blood T cell repertoires in COVID-19. The assay was immunoSEQ multiplex PCR, and TCRdb's table has in-frame clones only and misses some. The sample yields 200,000 to 250,000 clones, approximately 87% seen once. Sequenced material: peripheral blood. The receptors here all came from a man aged 55-75 years with acute or convalescent COVID-19.

The chain uses TRBV25-1 and TRBJ1-1; a weak D match, TRBD1 (6 bases). Looked up from germline, CDR1 is MGHDK and CDR2 is SYGVNS. The CDR3 is 15 residues long. Trimming removed 2 bases from V and 2 bases from J, with 12 bases in between. The DNA for the CDR3 is TGTGCCAGCAGTGAAGCAGGGGCGCCTAACACTGAAGCTTTCTTT. This encodes CASSEAGAPNTEAFF.

The chain combines TRBV7-9 with TRBJ1-5; 8 nucleotides match TRBD1. Unmatched junction bases numbered 9, after V lost 5 bases and J lost 0 bases. Germline CDR1 is SEHNR and CDR2 is FQNEAQ (reference sequence). The CDR3 loop spans 17 amino acids. DNA of the CDR3: TGTGCCAGCAGCCCCCTTCCCGGGACAGGTAGCAATCAGCCCCAGCATTTT. Its protein product is CASSPLPGTGSNQPQHF.

V gene TRBV30 combines with J gene TRBJ1-1, with D tentatively TRBD1 (6 bases). The CDR3 contains 14 residues. In germline, CDR1 is GTSNPN, CDR2 SVGIG (reference sequence). Deletions cut 1 base from V and 1 base from J, with 10 bases between. The CDR3 spells CAWSEGQPNTEAFF. Here the CDR3 DNA reads TGTGCCTGGAGTGAAGGACAGCCGAACACTGAAGCTTTCTTT.

The chain couples TRBV7-2 to TRBJ2-1, with 9 bases lining up with TRBD2. Trimming cost V 5 bases and J 6 bases; bases outside gene matches: 8. CDR3 length: 15 residues. Germline V gives CDR1 SGHTA, CDR2 FQGNSA. The CDR3 region has the DNA TGTGCCAGCAGCCTAATAGCGGGAGTCGGCAATGAGCAGTTCTTC. Translation: CASSLIAGVGNEQFF. Looking up the rest from reference TRBV7-2 and TRBJ2-1 gives the full variable domain: GAGVSQSPSNKVTEKGKDVELRCDPISGHTALYWYRQSLGQGLEFLIYFQGNSAPDKSGLPSDRFSAERTGGSVSTLTIQRTQQEDSAVYLCASSLIAGVGNEQFFGPGTRLTVL.

The rearrangement joins TRBV9 to TRBJ1-2; TRBD1 matches 7 bases. Trimming cost V 5 bases and J 0 bases; bases outside gene matches: 7. The CDR3 has 15 residues. The germline CDR1 and CDR2 sequences are SGDLS and YYNGEE. CDR3 in DNA: TGTGCCAGCAGTGACGACAGGGCAGCTAACTATGGCTACACCTTC. Residues: CASSDDRAANYGYTF.

The sample holds many counts of this clone. The J gene is TRBJ2-1, the V gene TRBV7-2, with a possible D match to TRBD2 (6 bases). Germline lookup yields CDR1 SGHTA and CDR2 FQGNSA. This CDR3 has 15 amino acids. The V end was cut by 6 bases, the J end by 8 bases, with 20 bases between. CDR3 amino acids: CASRTGDSRGDEQFF. Written as DNA, the CDR3 is TGTGCCAGCAGGACGGGGGACTCCCGGGGTGATGAGCAGTTCTTC.

CDR3 in DNA: TGTGCCAGCAGCGCGGGACAGGGAAATGAGCAGTTCTTC. Translation gives CASSAGQGNEQFF. The rearrangement joins TRBV5-4 to TRBJ2-1; 9 bases fit TRBD1. The V gene's germline CDR1 is SGHNT and CDR2 YYREEE (reference sequence). V lost 4 bases, J lost 7 bases, and 3 bases stayed unmatched. This CDR3 spans 13 amino acids.

The rearrangement uses TRBV4-2 and TRBJ2-7; 8 positions match TRBD2. The CDR3 runs 19 residues. Trimming took 4 bases from V and 4 from J; bases not matched to a gene: 21. Germline V gene lookup returns CDR1 LGHNA and CDR2 YNFKEQ. CDR3 nucleotide sequence: TGTGCCAGCAGCCCTAGGGCAGGACTAGCAGCCGCCGCCCGGTACGAGCAGTACTTC. It translates to CASSPRAGLAAAARYEQYF.

This sequence joins TRBV4-1 and TRBJ2-5, with a possible D match to TRBD2 (6 bases). The CDR3 sequence is 15 residues long. Germline CDR1 MGHRA, CDR2 YSYEKL. V was clipped by 1 base and J by 7 bases, with 16 bases between them. CDR3 protein: CASSQGLGRTVTQYF. The CDR3 nucleotides are TGCGCCAGCAGCCAAGGACTAGGTAGAACGGTGACCCAGTACTTC.

CDR3 nucleotide sequence: TGTGCCAGTAGTCTACCACAGGGGGCGGACACCGGGGAGCTGTTTTTT. As protein: CASSLPQGADTGELFF. The gene calls are TRBV19 and TRBJ2-2, with 9 bases identical to TRBD1. Trimming took 5 bases from V and 3 from J; bases not matched to a gene: 7. Looked up from germline, CDR1 is LNHDA and CDR2 is SQIVND (reference sequence). The CDR3 has 16 residues.

The chain carries TRBV6-6 and TRBJ1-1, with 9 bases that match TRBD1. This CDR3 region has 15 residues. V shed 2 bases and J 1 base; nucleotides not matched to a gene: 2. Germline CDR1 is MNHNY and CDR2 is SVGAGI (reference sequence). CDR3 amino acids: CASSYPGQGNTEAFF. DNA of the CDR3: TGTGCCAGCAGTTACCCGGGACAGGGGAACACTGAAGCTTTCTTT.

This clone was seen more than once but under ten times. The CDR3 spells CASSLRSAGYNEQFF. The CDR3, as DNA: TGTGCCAGCAGCCTCCGGAGTGCCGGATACAATGAGCAGTTCTTC. V is TRBV7-2 and J is TRBJ2-1; no clear D. The CDR3 has 15 amino acids. Germline values: CDR1 SGHTA, CDR2 FQGNSA. Deletions cut 5 bases from V and 4 bases from J, with 15 bases between.

The rearrangement links TRBV18 to TRBJ1-5, with 7 bases matching TRBD1. Per germline, CDR1 KGHSH and CDR2 LQKENI. This CDR3 contains 13 residues. The junction had 8 bases not matched to a gene; V was cut back by 3 bases and J by 12 bases. The CDR3 spells CASSPRDRGLQHF. Written as DNA, the CDR3 is TGTGCCAGCTCACCCAGGGACAGAGGCCTCCAGCATTTT.

The chain is built from TRBV25-1 and TRBJ1-1; D remains ambiguous. The germline CDR1 and CDR2 sequences are MGHDK and SYGVNS. The ends were cut back, 0 bases at V and 1 base at J, with 12 bases in the middle. This CDR3 has 16 residues. CDR3 region: CASSEYKGGGNTEAFF. The CDR3 region has the DNA TGTGCCAGCAGTGAATATAAGGGAGGAGGGAACACTGAAGCTTTCTTT.

As DNA, the CDR3 is TGTGCCAGCAGTTTGAGCGGGGGAGAGACCCAGTACTTC. This encodes CASSLSGGETQYF. This rearrangement joins TRBV12-3 or TRBV12-4 to TRBJ2-5, with 8 bases identical to TRBD2. The CDR3 runs 13 residues. V shed 3 bases, J shed 4 bases, and the junction held 1 base outside the gene matches.

This chain uses TRBV27 with TRBJ1-2; 7 nucleotides align to TRBD1. V dropped 3 bases and J dropped 6; count of bases not matched to a gene: 4. Germline-derived CDR1 and CDR2 are MNHEY and SMNVEV (reference sequence). The CDR3 runs to 13 residues. The CDR3 reads CASSFTGANGYTF. CDR3 DNA: TGTGCCAGCAGTTTCACAGGGGCCAATGGCTACACCTTC.